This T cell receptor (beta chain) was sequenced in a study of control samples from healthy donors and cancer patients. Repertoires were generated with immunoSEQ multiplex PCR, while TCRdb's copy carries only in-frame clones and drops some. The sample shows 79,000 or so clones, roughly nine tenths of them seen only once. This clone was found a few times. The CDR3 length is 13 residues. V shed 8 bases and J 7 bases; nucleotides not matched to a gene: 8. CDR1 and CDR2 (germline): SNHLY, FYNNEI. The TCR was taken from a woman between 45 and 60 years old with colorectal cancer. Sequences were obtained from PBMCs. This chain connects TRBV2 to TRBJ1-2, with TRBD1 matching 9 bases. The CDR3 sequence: CASLGQGMSGYTF. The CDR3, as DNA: TGTGCCAGCCTCGGACAGGGGATGAGTGGCTACACCTTC.